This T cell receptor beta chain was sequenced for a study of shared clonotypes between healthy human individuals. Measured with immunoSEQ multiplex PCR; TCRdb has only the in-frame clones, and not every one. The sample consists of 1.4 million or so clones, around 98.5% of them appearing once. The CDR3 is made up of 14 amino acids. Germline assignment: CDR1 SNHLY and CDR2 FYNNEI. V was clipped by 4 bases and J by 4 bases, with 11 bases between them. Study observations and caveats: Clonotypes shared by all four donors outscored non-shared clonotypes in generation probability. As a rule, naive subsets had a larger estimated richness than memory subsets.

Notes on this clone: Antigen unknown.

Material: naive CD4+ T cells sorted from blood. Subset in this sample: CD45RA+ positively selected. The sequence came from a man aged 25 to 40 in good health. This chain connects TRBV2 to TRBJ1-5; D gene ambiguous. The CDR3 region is CASSAMPGNQPQHF. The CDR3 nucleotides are TGTGCCAGCAGTGCAATGCCGGGAAATCAGCCCCAGCATTTT.